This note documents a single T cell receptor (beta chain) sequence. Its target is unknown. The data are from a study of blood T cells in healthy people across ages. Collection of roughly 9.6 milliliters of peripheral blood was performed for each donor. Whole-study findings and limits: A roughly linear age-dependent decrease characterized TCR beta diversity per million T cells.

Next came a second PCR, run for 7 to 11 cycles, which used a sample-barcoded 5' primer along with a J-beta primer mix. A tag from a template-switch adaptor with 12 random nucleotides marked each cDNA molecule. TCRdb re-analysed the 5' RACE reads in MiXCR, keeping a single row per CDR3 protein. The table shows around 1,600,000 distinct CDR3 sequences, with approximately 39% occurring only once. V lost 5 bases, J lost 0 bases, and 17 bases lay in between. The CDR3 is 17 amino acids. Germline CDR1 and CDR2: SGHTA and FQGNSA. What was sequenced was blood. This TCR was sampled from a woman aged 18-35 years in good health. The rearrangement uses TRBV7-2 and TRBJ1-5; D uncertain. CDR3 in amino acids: CASSPGPFRYSNQPQHF. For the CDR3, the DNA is TGTGCCAGCAGCCCCGGCCCTTTCCGTTATAGCAATCAGCCCCAGCATTTT.